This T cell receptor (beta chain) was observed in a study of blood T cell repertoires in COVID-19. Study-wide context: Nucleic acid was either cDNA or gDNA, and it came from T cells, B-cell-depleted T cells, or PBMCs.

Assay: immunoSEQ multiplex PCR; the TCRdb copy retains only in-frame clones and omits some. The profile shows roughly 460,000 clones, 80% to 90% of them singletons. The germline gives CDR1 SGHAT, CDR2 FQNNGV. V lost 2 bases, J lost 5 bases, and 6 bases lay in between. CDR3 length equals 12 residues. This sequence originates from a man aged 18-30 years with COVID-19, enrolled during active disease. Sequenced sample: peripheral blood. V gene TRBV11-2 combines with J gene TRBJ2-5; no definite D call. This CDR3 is CASSLLRETQYF. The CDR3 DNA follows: TGTGCCAGCAGCTTACTGCGGGAGACCCAGTACTTC. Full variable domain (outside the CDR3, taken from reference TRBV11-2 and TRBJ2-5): EAGVAQSPRYKIIEKRQSVAFWCNPISGHATLYWYQQILGQGPKLLIQFQNNGVVDDSQLPKDRFSAERLKGVDSTLKIQPAKLEDSAVYLCASSLLRETQYFGPGTRLLVL.